This T cell receptor beta chain stems from a study of T cell responses to AZD1222 COVID-19 vaccine. The CDR3 covers 14 residues. CDR1 and CDR2 from the germline V gene are MDHEN and SYDVKM. Trimming took 3 bases from V and 10 from J, leaving 13 bases between them. Study results and limitations: There were mostly white British donors and more females than males, and clonal diversity was possibly underestimated.

Generated by immunoSEQ multiplex PCR, the TCRdb table keeps only in-frame clones and is missing some. The profile shows roughly 110,000 clones, 87% of them singletons. With regard to this clone: Antigen unknown.

This chain joins TRBV28 and TRBJ1-6; D perhaps matches TRBD1 (5 bases). The specimen comprised peripheral blood, sampled on day 0 of AZD1222 vaccination. The TCR sequence derives from an adult in good health. CDR3 amino acids: CASSFQGVRSPLHF. DNA of the CDR3: TGTGCCAGCAGTTTCCAAGGGGTTAGGTCACCCCTCCACTTT.